The 10 T cell receptor beta chains below all came from one sample that was sequenced in a study of blood T cell repertoires in COVID-19. Profiled with immunoSEQ multiplex PCR; TCRdb holds only in-frame clones, not every one. The table includes 150,000 to 200,000 clones, around 85% detected once. Sequenced: peripheral blood. These receptors came from a woman older than 75 with acute or convalescent COVID-19.

This clone was detected only once. The chain combines TRBV10-3 with TRBJ2-2; possible D gene TRBD2, 6 bases. The CDR3 consists of 14 residues. The ends were cut back, 6 bases at V and 0 bases at J, with 8 bases in the middle. CDR1 ENHRY and CDR2 SYGVKD come from the germline V gene. This chain's CDR3 is CAIRGTSNTGELFF. CDR3 coding DNA: TGTGCCATCAGGGGGACTTCGAACACCGGGGAGCTGTTTTTT.

The chain uses TRBV5-6 and TRBJ1-1; 8 bases fit TRBD1. Unmatched junction bases numbered 5, after V lost 1 base and J lost 0 bases. CDR3 size: 16 residues. Germline V gene sequence: CDR1 SGHDT, CDR2 YYEEEE. Here the CDR3 reads CASSLYATGVNTEAFF. The CDR3 nucleotides read TGTGCCAGCAGCTTGTATGCGACAGGGGTGAACACTGAAGCTTTCTTT.

This clone showed up just a few times. The chain links TRBV11-2 to TRBJ1-2; 8 positions agree with TRBD1. This CDR3 has 15 residues. Germline V gene sequence: CDR1 SGHAT, CDR2 FQNNGV. The junction had 4 bases not matched to a gene; V was cut back by 1 base and J by 3 bases. The DNA of the CDR3 is TGTGCCAGCAGCTTAGGGGACAGGAATCACTATGGCTACACCTTC. This gives the protein CASSLGDRNHYGYTF.

V gene TRBV12-5 combines with J gene TRBJ2-1, with D tentatively TRBD2 (6 bases). The CDR3 is made up of 15 amino acids. The V gene lost 4 bases and the J gene lost 9 bases, with 19 bases spanning the gap. Germline V CDR1 and CDR2: LGHNT, FRNRAP. The DNA of the CDR3 is TGTGCTAGTGGTTGGGGGGACTCCCGAGGGGTTGAGCAGTTCTTC. It translates to CASGWGDSRGVEQFF.

The chain employs TRBV27 and TRBJ1-5; D is unclear. Trimming removed 3 bases from V and 2 bases from J, with 8 bases in between. There are 14 residues in the CDR3. Germline CDR1 and CDR2: MNHEY and SMNVEV (reference sequence). CDR3 residues: CASSFSMGNQPQHF. The DNA of the CDR3 is TGTGCCAGCAGTTTTTCTATGGGCAATCAGCCCCAGCATTTT.

This clone was recorded only once. The chain joins TRBV5-4 to TRBJ2-7, with a weak D call TRBD2 (7 bases). The CDR3 consists of 13 residues. Per the germline V gene, CDR1 is SGHNT and CDR2 is YYREEE (reference sequence). Trimming cost V 5 bases and J 2 bases, with 11 bases left between them. CDR3 sequence: CASSWEGAYEQYF. For the CDR3, the DNA is TGTGCCAGCAGTTGGGAGGGGGCCTACGAGCAGTACTTC.

The chain is built from TRBV4-3 and TRBJ2-1; 15 nucleotides align to TRBD2. The CDR3 spans 18 residues. Germline CDR1 reads LGHNA; CDR2 reads YSLEER. Trimming removed 4 bases from V and 0 bases from J; junction bases left unmatched: 4. The CDR3 sequence is CASSPGLAGGLSYNEQFF. The CDR3 bases are TGCGCCAGCAGCCCGGGACTAGCGGGGGGCCTCTCCTACAATGAGCAGTTCTTC.

This clone was counted once. This chain joins TRBV9 and TRBJ2-6; the match to TRBD2 covers 9 bases. Unmatched junction bases numbered 8, after V lost 6 bases and J lost 4 bases. CDR3 length equals 16 residues. Germline CDR1 and CDR2: SGDLS and YYNGEE. The CDR3 loop reads CASIPGLALGANVLTF. CDR3 in DNA: TGTGCCAGCATCCCCGGACTAGCGCTAGGGGCCAACGTCCTGACTTTC.

The chain has TRBV6-4 and TRBJ2-3; 8 bases agree with TRBD2. J was trimmed by 4 bases and V by 4 bases; bases with no gene match: 7. The CDR3 consists of 15 residues. The germline gives CDR1 MRHNA, CDR2 SNTAGT. For the CDR3, the DNA is TGTGCCAGCAGTGTCCAACCGACTAGCGCAGATACGCAGTATTTT. It yields the protein CASSVQPTSADTQYF.

V is TRBV6-5 and J is TRBJ1-1; a possible D gene is TRBD1 (6 bases). Germline V lookup: CDR1 MNHEY, CDR2 SVGAGI. The CDR3 is 13 residues long. With 9 bases removed from V and 4 bases from J, the gap between germline ends came to 15 bases. The CDR3 loop is CASPGQPTTEAFF. CDR3 DNA sequence: TGTGCCAGTCCGGGACAACCAACCACTGAAGCTTTCTTT.